A single sample gave rise to the 11 T cell receptor beta chains below, sequenced in a study of tumor and adjacent non-tumor tissue in lung cancer. No cell sorting was done before RNA was extracted from the tissue. Three rounds of nested PCR, following a modified ARM-PCR protocol, produced the TCRbeta library. TCRdb reanalysed the multiplex PCR reads using MiXCR and keeps one entry per CDR3 protein. This table has 71,000 or so distinct CDR3 sequences, roughly 80% appearing once. Sequences were obtained from lung tumor tissue. Receptors originate from a woman aged 45-59 years with non-small cell lung cancer.

As concerns this clonotype: This CDR3 fails to terminate in the conserved phenylalanine or tryptophan, so it likely reflects a read error. This chain uses TRBV29-1 with TRBJ2-3; D uncertain. V lost 6 bases and J lost 1, with 11 bases in between. Germline V gene sequence: CDR1 SQVTM, CDR2 ANQGSEA. This CDR3 is 13 amino acids long. Written as DNA, the CDR3 is TGCAGCGTCCGATGGCATGGCACAGATACGCAGTATTGT. Translating gives CSVRWHGTDTQYC.

In the case of this clonotype: The CDR3 ends on some other residue instead of the conserved phenylalanine or tryptophan, so this is likely a read error. The chain couples TRBV7-9 to TRBJ2-7; the D is unclear. There are 15 residues in the CDR3. Deletions cut 1 base from V and 2 bases from J, with 12 bases between. Germline V gives CDR1 SEHNR, CDR2 FQNEAQ (reference sequence). The CDR3 region has the DNA TGTGCCAGCAGCTTAGACGAGTGGCGAACCTACGAGCAGTACTCC. Translation gives CASSLDEWRTYEQYS.

This clonotype was observed once. The chain has TRBV6-5 and TRBJ2-2; possibly TRBD2 for D (6 bases). The length of the CDR3 is 17 residues. The V gene's germline CDR1 is MNHEY and CDR2 SVGAGI. The V gene lost 6 bases and the J gene lost 2 bases, with 19 bases spanning the gap. The CDR3 DNA reads as TGTGCCAGCAGAACAAGACTAGGGAAAGAAAACACCGGGGAGCTGTTTTTT. Translation gives CASRTRLGKENTGELFF.

As to this clonotype: Germline and junction disagree at one end, which may indicate a read error. The chain joins TRBV20-1 to TRBJ2-1; D gene uncertain. The CDR3 contains 13 residues. CDR1 is DFQATT, CDR2 SNEGSKA, per germline (reference sequence). The CDR3 DNA is TGCAGTGCTCCCTCTGGTAAGCACAATGAGGAGTTCTTC. It translates to CSAPSGKHNEEFF.

This clonotype was picked up many times. The chain has TRBV5-1 and TRBJ2-5; D is ambiguous. The CDR3 length is 16 residues. V was clipped by 4 bases and J by 3 bases, with 19 bases between them. CDR1 and CDR2 (germline): SGHRS, YFSETQ. The CDR3 nucleotides read TGCGCCAGCAGCCAAAACCCCTTAGGGCAGAAAGAGACCCAGTACTTC. Its protein is CASSQNPLGQKETQYF.

The rearrangement uses TRBV28 and TRBJ2-1, with 7 bases matching TRBD2. With 6 bases clipped from V and 6 bases from J, the junction kept 11 bases outside the gene matches. The CDR3 extends over 15 amino acids. Germline lookup yields CDR1 MDHEN and CDR2 SYDVKM. As DNA, the CDR3 is TGTGCCAGCAGGGTGGGTAGCGGGTGTCTCAATGAGCAGTTCTTC. It is translated as CASRVGSGCLNEQFF.

The chain has TRBV30 and TRBJ2-5; D possibly corresponds to TRBD1 (6 bases). Looked up from germline, CDR1 is GTSNPN and CDR2 is SVGIG (reference sequence). The CDR3 is made up of 12 amino acids. The V and J ends lost 5 bases and 10 bases respectively, with 17 bases between them. CDR3 amino acids: CAWDSGWDIQYF. The CDR3 nucleotides are TGTGCCTGGGACAGTGGCTGGGACATCCAGTACTTC.

On this clonotype itself: At one end, the junction sequence differs from germline, possibly due to a read error. The chain has TRBV11-2 and TRBJ2-3, with D possibly TRBD1 on 6 matching bases. CDR1 is SGHAT and CDR2 is FQNNGV in the germline V gene. The CDR3 extends over 14 amino acids. Here the CDR3 DNA reads TGTTCCAGCAGCTCAACATACCCAAGGGGGACGCGGTATTTT. Its protein is CSSSSTYPRGTRYF.

Concerning this clonotype: The missing conserved phenylalanine or tryptophan at the end of this CDR3 makes a read error likely. The chain links TRBV11-2 to TRBJ1-2; D not certain. CDR3 size: 15 residues. Trimming took off 4 bases at V and 0 bases at J, with 12 bases between the two ends. Germline CDR1 and CDR2: SGHAT and FQNNGV. The CDR3 coding sequence is TGTGCCAGCAGCTCAGTAAGGGAAGCTAACTATGGCTACACCCTC. It is translated as CASSSVREANYGYTL.

Worth noting for this clonotype: A read error may produce the germline difference seen at one junction end. The chain links TRBV29-1 to TRBJ1-3; unclear D gene. Germline lookup yields CDR1 SQVTM and CDR2 ANQGSEA. The CDR3 is made up of 15 amino acids. The CDR3 DNA sequence: TGCTGCGTTAAACGGCGGGCGTTCTCCGGAAACACCATATATTTT. Residues: CCVKRRAFSGNTIYF.

The rearrangement links TRBV20-1 to TRBJ2-5, with D possibly matching TRBD2 (6 bases). V lost 1 base and J 4 bases, leaving 19 bases between the germline ends. This CDR3 is built from 16 residues. Germline-derived CDR1 and CDR2 are DFQATT and SNEGSKA (reference sequence). The CDR3 coding sequence is TGCAGTGCTAGAGTATACAATACCCAGGGACTAGAGACCCAGTACTTC. It encodes CSARVYNTQGLETQYF.